Below are 7 T cell receptor beta chains sequenced from a single sample in a study of shared clonotypes between healthy human individuals. Sequencing was performed with immunoSEQ multiplex PCR; in TCRdb, only in-frame clones are kept and a portion is missing. The sample contains more than 1.2 million clones, 98% of which appear only once. The sequenced sample consisted of naive CD4+ T cells sorted from blood. Subset indicated: CD45RA+ positively selected. These receptors originate from a man aged 30 to 45 in good health.

As regards this clone: Other DNA sequences in the sample encode the same CDR3. The V call is TRBV20-1, the J call TRBJ2-7; D gene ambiguous. Trimming cost V 5 bases and J 2 bases, with 7 bases left between them. The germline CDR1 and CDR2 sequences are DFQATT and SNEGSKA (reference sequence). The CDR3 covers 11 residues. CDR3 region: CSAYRTYEQYF. The CDR3 DNA reads TGCAGTGCTTACCGGACCTACGAGCAGTACTTC.

CDR3 sequence (DNA): TGTGCCAGCAGTGAGGTCGGGGAGCTGTTTTTT. Protein: CASSEVGELFF. The chain recombines TRBV6-1 with TRBJ2-2, with D uncertain. Per the germline V gene, CDR1 is MNHNS and CDR2 is SASEGT. The CDR3 runs to 11 residues. Trimming cost V 3 bases and J 7 bases, with 3 bases left between them.

The genes are TRBV2 and TRBJ1-2; no clear D. Per germline, CDR1 SNHLY and CDR2 FYNNEI. The CDR3 contains 13 residues. Trimming left V 4 bases short and J 5 bases short, with 11 bases between. The CDR3 spells CASSATASYGYTF. The CDR3 nucleotides are TGTGCCAGCAGTGCCACAGCTTCTTATGGCTACACCTTC. Using reference TRBV2 and TRBJ1-2 for the parts outside the CDR3, the full variable domain is EPEVTQTPSHQVTQMGQEVILRCVPISNHLYFYWYRQILGQKVEFLVSFYNNEISEKSEIFDDQFSVERPDGSNFTLKIRSTKLEDSAMYFCASSATASYGYTFGSGTRLTVV.

The chain's CDR3 is CASSQTGFQPQHF. CDR3 in DNA: TGTGCCAGCAGTCAAACCGGGTTTCAGCCCCAGCATTTT. The chain couples TRBV28 to TRBJ1-5; D remains ambiguous. The germline gives CDR1 MDHEN, CDR2 SYDVKM. CDR3 length: 13 amino acids. V was trimmed by 5 bases and J by 6 bases, leaving 11 bases between them.

In regard to this clone: This specimen includes other DNA sequences encoding the same CDR3. The chain combines TRBV19 with TRBJ2-1; D gene ambiguous. Germline CDR1 and CDR2: LNHDA and SQIVND (reference sequence). With 5 bases removed from V and 1 base from J, the gap between germline ends came to 3 bases. The CDR3 runs to 12 residues. CDR3 nucleotide sequence: TGTGCCAGTAGTGTATCCTACAATGAGCAGTTCTTC. Translating it yields CASSVSYNEQFF.

V is TRBV2 and J is TRBJ2-7, with 7 bases aligning to TRBD1. The CDR3 runs 13 residues. Trimming cost V 7 bases and J 2 bases; bases outside gene matches: 5. Looked up from germline, CDR1 is SNHLY and CDR2 is FYNNEI. This CDR3 reads CASNPGQTYEQYF. The CDR3 nucleotides are TGTGCCAGCAACCCGGGACAGACCTACGAGCAGTACTTC.

This chain joins TRBV5-1 and TRBJ2-3; 10 bases are a match to TRBD2. With 2 bases clipped from V and 4 bases from J, the junction kept 10 bases outside the gene matches. Germline CDR1 and CDR2: SGHRS and YFSETQ. There are 17 residues in the CDR3. CDR3 protein: CASSFMSGRAFADTQYF. CDR3 in DNA: TGCGCCAGCAGCTTTATGAGCGGGAGGGCCTTCGCAGATACGCAGTATTTT.